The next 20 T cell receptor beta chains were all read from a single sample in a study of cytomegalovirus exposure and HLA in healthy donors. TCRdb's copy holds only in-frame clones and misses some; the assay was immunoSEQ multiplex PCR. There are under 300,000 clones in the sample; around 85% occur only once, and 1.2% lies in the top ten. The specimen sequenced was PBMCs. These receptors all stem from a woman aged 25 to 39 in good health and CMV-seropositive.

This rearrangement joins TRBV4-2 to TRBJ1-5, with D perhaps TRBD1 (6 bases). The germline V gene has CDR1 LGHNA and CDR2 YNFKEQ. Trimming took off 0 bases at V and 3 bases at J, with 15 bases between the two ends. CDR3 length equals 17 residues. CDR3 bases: TGTGCCAGCAGCCAAGAATGGACAGTAGAGTTCAATCAGCCCCAGCATTTT. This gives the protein CASSQEWTVEFNQPQHF.

In DNA form, the CDR3 reads TGCAGCGTTGGACTAGCCGCCTACAATGAGCAGTTCTTC. Translating gives CSVGLAAYNEQFF. This rearrangement joins TRBV29-1 to TRBJ2-1; TRBD2 aligns across 7 bases. The V segment lost 4 bases and the J segment 2 bases; nucleotides outside the gene matches: 2. This CDR3 has 13 amino acids. Germline lookup yields CDR1 SQVTM and CDR2 ANQGSEA.

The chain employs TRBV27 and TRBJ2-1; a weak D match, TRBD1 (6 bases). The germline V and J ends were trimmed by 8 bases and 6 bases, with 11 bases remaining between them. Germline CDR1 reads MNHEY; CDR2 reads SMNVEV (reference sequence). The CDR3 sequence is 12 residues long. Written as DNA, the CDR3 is TGTGCCAGCCTCACAGGGCGCAATGAGCAGTTCTTC. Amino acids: CASLTGRNEQFF.

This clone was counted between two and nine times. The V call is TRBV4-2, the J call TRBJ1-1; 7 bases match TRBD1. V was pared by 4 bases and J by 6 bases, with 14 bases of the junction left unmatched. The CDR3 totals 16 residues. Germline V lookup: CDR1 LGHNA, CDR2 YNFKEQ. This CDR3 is CASSRTGVTLQSEAFF. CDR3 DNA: TGTGCCAGCAGCCGAACAGGGGTAACGCTTCAGTCTGAAGCTTTCTTT.

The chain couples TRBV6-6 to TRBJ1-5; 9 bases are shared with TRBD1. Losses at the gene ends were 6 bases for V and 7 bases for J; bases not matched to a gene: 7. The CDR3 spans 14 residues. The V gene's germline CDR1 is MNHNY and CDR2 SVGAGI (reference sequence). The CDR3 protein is CASRGQGSYQPQHF. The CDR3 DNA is TGTGCCAGCAGGGGACAGGGATCCTACCAGCCCCAGCATTTT.

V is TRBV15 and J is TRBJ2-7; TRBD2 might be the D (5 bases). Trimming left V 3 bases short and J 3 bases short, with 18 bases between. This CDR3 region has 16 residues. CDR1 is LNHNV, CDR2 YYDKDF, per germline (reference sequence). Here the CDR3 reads CATSRDGSALIYEQYF. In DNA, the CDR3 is TGTGCCACCAGCAGGGACGGTAGCGCCCTTATCTACGAGCAGTACTTC.

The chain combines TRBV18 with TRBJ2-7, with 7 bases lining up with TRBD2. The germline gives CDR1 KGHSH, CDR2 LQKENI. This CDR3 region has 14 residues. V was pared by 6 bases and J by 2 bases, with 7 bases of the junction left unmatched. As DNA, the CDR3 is TGTGCCAGCTCGCAGGGCGGGAGTGCCTACGAGCAGTACTTC. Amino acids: CASSQGGSAYEQYF.

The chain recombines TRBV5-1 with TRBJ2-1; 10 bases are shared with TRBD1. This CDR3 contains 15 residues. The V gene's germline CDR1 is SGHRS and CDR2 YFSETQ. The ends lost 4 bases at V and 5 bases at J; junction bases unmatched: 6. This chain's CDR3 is CASSITGTGDNEQFF. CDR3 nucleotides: TGCGCCAGCAGCATTACCGGGACAGGGGACAATGAGCAGTTCTTC.

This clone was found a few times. CDR3 bases: TGCGCCAGCAGTGATATCAGGGGCGAGCAGTACTTC. Amino acids: CASSDIRGEQYF. This chain joins TRBV10-1 and TRBJ2-7; possibly TRBD1 for D (6 bases). Per germline, CDR1 WNHNN and CDR2 SYGVQD (reference sequence). The CDR3 runs to 12 residues. V lost 3 bases and J lost 6, with 9 bases in between.

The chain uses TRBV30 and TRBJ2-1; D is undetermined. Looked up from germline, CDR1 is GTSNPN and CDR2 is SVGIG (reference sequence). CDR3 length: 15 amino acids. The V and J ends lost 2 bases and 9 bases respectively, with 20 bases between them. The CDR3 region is CAWSRVLLGIGEQFF. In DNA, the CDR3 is TGTGCCTGGAGTCGCGTTTTACTTGGTATTGGTGAGCAGTTCTTC.

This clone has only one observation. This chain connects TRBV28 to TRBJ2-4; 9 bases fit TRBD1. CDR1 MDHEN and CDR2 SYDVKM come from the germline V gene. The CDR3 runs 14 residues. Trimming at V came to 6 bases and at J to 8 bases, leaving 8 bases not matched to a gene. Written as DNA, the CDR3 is TGTGCCAGCAGCCTACAGGGGGCTTCAGACATTCAGTACTTC. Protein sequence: CASSLQGASDIQYF.

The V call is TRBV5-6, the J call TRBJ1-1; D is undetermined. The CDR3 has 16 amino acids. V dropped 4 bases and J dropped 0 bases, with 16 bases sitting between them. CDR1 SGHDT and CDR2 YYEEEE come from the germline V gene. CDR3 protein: CASSRLTNSMNTEAFF. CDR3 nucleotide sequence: TGTGCCAGCAGCCGGTTGACAAACTCCATGAACACTGAAGCTTTCTTT.

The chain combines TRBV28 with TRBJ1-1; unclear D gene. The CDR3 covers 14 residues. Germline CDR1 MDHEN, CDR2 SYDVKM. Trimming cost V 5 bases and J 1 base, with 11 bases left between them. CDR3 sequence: CASSLYRQNTEAFF. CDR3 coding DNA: TGTGCCAGCAGTCTATACAGACAGAACACTGAAGCTTTCTTT. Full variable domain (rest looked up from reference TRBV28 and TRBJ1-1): DVKVTQSSRYLVKRTGEKVFLECVQDMDHENMFWYRQDPGLGLRLIYFSYDVKMKEKGDIPEGYSVSREKKERFSLILESASTNQTSMYLCASSLYRQNTEAFFGQGTRLTVV.

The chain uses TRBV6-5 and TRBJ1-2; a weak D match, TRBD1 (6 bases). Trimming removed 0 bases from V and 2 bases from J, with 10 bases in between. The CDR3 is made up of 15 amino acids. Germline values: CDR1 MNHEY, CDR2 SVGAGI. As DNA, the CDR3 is TGTGCCAGCAGTTACTCGGCCAGGGGAAACTATGGCTACACCTTC. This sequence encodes CASSYSARGNYGYTF.

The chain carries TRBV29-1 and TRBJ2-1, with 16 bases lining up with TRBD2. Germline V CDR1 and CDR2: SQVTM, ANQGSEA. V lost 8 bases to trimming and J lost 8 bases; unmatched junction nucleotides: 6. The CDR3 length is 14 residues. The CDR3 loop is CSLQGTSGRDEQFF. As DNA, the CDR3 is TGCAGCCTTCAAGGGACTAGCGGGAGGGATGAGCAGTTCTTC.

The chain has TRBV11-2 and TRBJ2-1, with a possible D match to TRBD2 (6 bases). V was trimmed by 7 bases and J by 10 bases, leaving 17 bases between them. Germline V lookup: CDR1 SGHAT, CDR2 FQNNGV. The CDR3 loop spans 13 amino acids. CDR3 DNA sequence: TGTGCCAGCACCTATCCCCCACTAGCAGAGCAGTTCTTC. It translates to CASTYPPLAEQFF.

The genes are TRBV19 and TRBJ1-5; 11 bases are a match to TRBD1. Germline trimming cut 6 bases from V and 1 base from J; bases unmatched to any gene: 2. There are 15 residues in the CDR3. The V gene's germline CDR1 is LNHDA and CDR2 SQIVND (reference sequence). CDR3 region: CASRDRGLSNQPQHF. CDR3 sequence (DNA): TGTGCCAGTAGGGACAGGGGGCTAAGCAATCAGCCCCAGCATTTT.

The CDR3 DNA follows: TGTGCCAGCTCACCACCGGGACAGCCTACCTACGAGCAGTACTTC. Its translation: CASSPPGQPTYEQYF. This chain uses TRBV18 with TRBJ2-7, with 7 bases matching TRBD1. The V segment lost 0 bases and the J segment 2 bases; nucleotides outside the gene matches: 4. The length of the CDR3 is 15 residues. The germline CDR1 and CDR2 sequences are KGHSH and LQKENI. Complete variable domain (other parts from reference TRBV18 and TRBJ2-7): NAGVMQNPRHLVRRRGQEARLRCSPMKGHSHVYWYRQLPEEGLKFMVYLQKENIIDESGMPKERFSAEFPKEGPSILRIQQVVRGDSAAYFCASSPPGQPTYEQYFGPGTRLTVT.

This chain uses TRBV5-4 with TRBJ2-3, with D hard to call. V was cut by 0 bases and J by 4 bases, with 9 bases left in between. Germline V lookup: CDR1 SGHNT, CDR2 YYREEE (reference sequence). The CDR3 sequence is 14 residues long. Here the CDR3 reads CASSLGRTADTQYF. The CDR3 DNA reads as TGTGCCAGCAGCTTGGGGAGAACCGCAGATACGCAGTATTTT.

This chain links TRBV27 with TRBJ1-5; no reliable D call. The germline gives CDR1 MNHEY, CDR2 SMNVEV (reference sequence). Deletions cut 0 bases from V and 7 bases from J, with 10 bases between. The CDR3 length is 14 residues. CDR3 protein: CASSLSVGRQPQHF. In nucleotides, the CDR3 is TGTGCCAGCAGTTTATCGGTGGGGAGGCAGCCCCAGCATTTT.